This entry describes one T cell receptor (beta chain). The data originate from a study of blood T cell repertoires in COVID-19. This CDR3 region has 17 residues. Germline values: CDR1 KGHSH, CDR2 LQKENI. V gave up 6 bases and J gave up 4 bases; unmatched junction bases: 12. Recruits, aged about 18 to 100 years, lived in some 25 US areas. TCRdb's copy holds only in-frame clones and misses some; the assay was immunoSEQ multiplex PCR. Of hundreds of thousands of clones listed, 75% to 90% are singletons. This sequence originates from a woman between 35 and 50 years old who had recovered from COVID-19. Sequences were obtained from PBMCs or T cells enriched from blood (not recorded which). The chain is built from TRBV18 and TRBJ2-2; TRBD2 agrees at 9 bases. CDR3 loop: CASSPSLAGESTGELFF. As DNA, the CDR3 is TGTGCCAGCTCGCCGAGCTTAGCGGGAGAGAGCACCGGGGAGCTGTTTTTT.